Each of the 30 T cell receptor beta chains below was sequenced from the same sample in a study of control samples from healthy donors and cancer patients. Measured with immunoSEQ multiplex PCR; TCRdb has only the in-frame clones, and not every one. This table has fewer than 70,000 clones, 84% appearing once. The sample consisted of PBMCs. The receptors here all came from a woman aged 45-65 years with lung cancer.

The chain is built from TRBV6-5 and TRBJ1-1; D is possibly TRBD1 (6 bases). Between the trimmed V and J ends, which lost 2 bases and 7 bases, there was a span of 11 bases. Germline loops: CDR1 MNHEY, CDR2 SVGAGI. The CDR3 consists of 13 residues. The CDR3 DNA is TGTGCCAGCAGTTACCGGAGGGGGGTTGAAGCTTTCTTT. Translated: CASSYRRGVEAFF.

The chain combines TRBV19 with TRBJ2-1, with D unresolved. Germline CDR1 LNHDA, CDR2 SQIVND (reference sequence). Trimming took off 4 bases at V and 1 base at J, with 5 bases between the two ends. The CDR3 contains 13 residues. DNA of the CDR3: TGTGCCAGTAGTAGTCGATCCTACAATGAGCAGTTCTTC. Encoded protein: CASSSRSYNEQFF.

This chain joins TRBV7-3 and TRBJ2-1; the D gene is possibly TRBD2 (6 bases). This CDR3 is 14 amino acids long. CDR1 is SGHTA and CDR2 is FQGTGA in the germline V gene. Deletions cut 4 bases from V and 3 bases from J, with 10 bases between. The CDR3 region is CASSSGGNYNEQFF. CDR3 DNA sequence: TGTGCCAGCAGCTCTGGGGGGAACTACAATGAGCAGTTCTTC.

The J gene is TRBJ2-3, the V gene TRBV5-1; 8 bases map to TRBD2. Germline trimming cut 4 bases from V and 3 bases from J; bases unmatched to any gene: 7. Germline V lookup: CDR1 SGHRS, CDR2 YFSETQ. The CDR3 consists of 15 residues. The CDR3 DNA sequence: TGCGCCAGCAGCATTAGCGGGGAACCTACAGATACGCAGTATTTT. This encodes CASSISGEPTDTQYF. The variable domain in full, completed from reference TRBV5-1 and TRBJ2-3, reads KAGVTQTPRYLIKTRGQQVTLSCSPISGHRSVSWYQQTPGQGLQFLFEYFSETQRNKGNFPGRFSGRQFSNSRSEMNVSTLELGDSALYLCASSISGEPTDTQYFGPGTRLTVL.

This chain uses TRBV7-3 with TRBJ1-1; D might be TRBD1 (5 bases). The CDR3 sequence is 12 residues long. Germline lookup yields CDR1 SGHTA and CDR2 FQGTGA. The V and J ends lost 7 bases and 10 bases respectively, with 16 bases between them. CDR3 amino acids: CASTETGGVAFF. The CDR3 region has the DNA TGTGCCAGCACTGAAACCGGGGGGGTAGCTTTCTTT.

The rearrangement uses TRBV20-1 and TRBJ1-1; TRBD1 aligns across 8 bases. The ends lost 6 bases at V and 11 bases at J; junction bases unmatched: 8. This CDR3 is built from 11 residues. The germline CDR1 and CDR2 sequences are DFQATT and SNEGSKA (reference sequence). The CDR3: CSAARTGMAFF. DNA of the CDR3: TGCAGTGCAGCCCGGACAGGGATGGCTTTCTTT.

The chain combines TRBV24-1 with TRBJ1-2; 9 bases are a match to TRBD1. This CDR3 spans 16 amino acids. Germline trimming cut 5 bases from V and 0 bases from J; bases unmatched to any gene: 6. Germline V gives CDR1 KGHDR, CDR2 SFDVKD. The CDR3 loop is CATSAPGTGSNYGYTF. CDR3 DNA sequence: TGTGCCACCAGTGCCCCCGGGACAGGGTCTAACTATGGCTACACCTTC.

V gene TRBV28 combines with J gene TRBJ2-1; 14 bases align to TRBD2. The CDR3 has 12 residues. J was trimmed by 15 bases and V by 10 bases; bases with no gene match: 8. Germline assignment: CDR1 MDHEN and CDR2 SYDVKM. The CDR3 bases are TGTGCCACCGGGACTAGCGGGGGATTATTGTTCTTC. Residues: CATGTSGGLLFF.

The V call is TRBV7-2, the J call TRBJ1-2; no firm D call. V was shortened by 3 bases and J by 2 bases, with 7 bases between the two germline ends. Germline V gene lookup returns CDR1 SGHTA and CDR2 FQGNSA. The CDR3 length is 13 residues. The DNA for the CDR3 is TGTGCCAGCAGCTTGGGAGTAAACTATGGCTACACCTTC. It specifies CASSLGVNYGYTF.

The V and J genes are TRBV19 and TRBJ1-5; no firm D call. With 5 bases removed from V and 0 bases from J, the gap between germline ends came to 5 bases. Germline V gene data show CDR1 as LNHDA and CDR2 as SQIVND (reference sequence). This CDR3 region has 13 residues. The CDR3 protein is CASSGDSNQPQHF. CDR3 DNA sequence: TGTGCCAGTAGTGGGGATAGCAATCAGCCCCAGCATTTT.

This sequence joins TRBV7-2 and TRBJ1-1; possible D gene TRBD1, 6 bases. Germline CDR1 SGHTA, CDR2 FQGNSA. This CDR3 has 16 residues. V lost 0 bases to trimming and J lost 4 bases, with 15 bases between them. The CDR3 spells CASSLADIRGGTEAFF. CDR3 in DNA: TGTGCCAGCAGCTTAGCGGACATAAGGGGGGGCACTGAAGCTTTCTTT.

This sequence joins TRBV6-5 and TRBJ1-1, with 10 nucleotides matching TRBD1. With 0 bases clipped from V and 5 bases from J, the junction kept 3 bases outside the gene matches. Germline values: CDR1 MNHEY, CDR2 SVGAGI. The CDR3 has 15 amino acids. The CDR3 DNA reads TGTGCCAGCAGTTACTCGACAGGGGGCGAAACTGAAGCTTTCTTT. Its translation is CASSYSTGGETEAFF.

The chain uses TRBV24-1 and TRBJ1-1; no firm D call. In germline, CDR1 is KGHDR, CDR2 SFDVKD. V lost 0 bases and J 4 bases, leaving 11 bases between the germline ends. The CDR3 has 15 residues. This chain's CDR3 is CATSDLQWEFTEAFF. Here the CDR3 DNA reads TGTGCCACCAGTGATTTGCAGTGGGAGTTCACTGAAGCTTTCTTT.

The rearrangement links TRBV2 to TRBJ1-4; 10 bases line up with TRBD1. CDR1 SNHLY and CDR2 FYNNEI come from the germline V gene. CDR3 length equals 14 residues. After removal of 7 bases from V and 5 bases from J, the junction contained 4 bases not matched to a gene. The CDR3: CASIPTGGNEKLFF. DNA for the CDR3: TGTGCCAGCATCCCGACAGGGGGCAATGAAAAACTGTTTTTT.

The genes are TRBV27 and TRBJ1-1; 7 nucleotides agree with TRBD1. V lost 2 bases, J lost 1 base, and 1 base stayed unmatched. Germline V gene data show CDR1 as MNHEY and CDR2 as SMNVEV (reference sequence). The CDR3 contains 14 residues. In DNA form, the CDR3 reads TGTGCCAGCAGTTTAGAGGGGGCGAACACTGAAGCTTTCTTT. Protein sequence: CASSLEGANTEAFF.

The chain is built from TRBV5-4 and TRBJ2-3; 8 bases are shared with TRBD1. J lost 2 bases, V lost 3 bases, and 8 bases had no gene match. CDR1 and CDR2 (germline): SGHNT, YYREEE (reference sequence). The CDR3 is 16 amino acids. The CDR3 region is CASSWLGQGDTDTQYF. In nucleotides, the CDR3 is TGTGCCAGCAGCTGGCTCGGACAGGGAGACACAGATACGCAGTATTTT.

The chain joins TRBV7-9 to TRBJ1-1, with D possibly matching TRBD1 (5 bases). V dropped 2 bases and J dropped 5 bases, with 18 bases sitting between them. The CDR3 runs 16 residues. CDR1 is SEHNR, CDR2 FQNEAQ, per germline (reference sequence). The CDR3 reads CASSLWTVWGWTEAFF. CDR3 nucleotide sequence: TGTGCCAGCAGCTTATGGACCGTGTGGGGGTGGACTGAAGCTTTCTTT.

This chain links TRBV27 with TRBJ1-6; 11 nucleotides align to TRBD1. The CDR3 has 14 residues. V trimming: 5 bases; J trimming: 10 bases; junction bases outside the gene matches: 4. The germline CDR1 and CDR2 sequences are MNHEY and SMNVEV (reference sequence). DNA for the CDR3: TGTGCCAGCAGTCCTAGGACAGGGGGCTCACCCCTCCACTTT. Its translation: CASSPRTGGSPLHF.

This clone was found a few times. The genes are TRBV29-1 and TRBJ2-7, with D possibly TRBD1 on 6 matching bases. Germline V CDR1 and CDR2: SQVTM, ANQGSEA. Trimming took 8 bases from V and 2 from J, leaving 19 bases between them. The CDR3 length is 14 residues. The CDR3 DNA follows: TGCAGCTTCCAACGGACAGCCGGGGCCTACGAGCAGTACTTC. Its protein is CSFQRTAGAYEQYF.

J is TRBJ2-3 and V is TRBV5-1; no firm D call. The V end was cut by 0 bases, the J end by 7 bases, with 9 bases between. Germline V gene lookup returns CDR1 SGHRS and CDR2 YFSETQ. This CDR3 has 13 residues. The CDR3 loop is CASSLALDNTQYF. For the CDR3, the DNA is TGCGCCAGCAGCTTGGCCTTAGACAATACGCAGTATTTT.

This clone was seen a handful of times. The chain has TRBV6-2 or TRBV6-3 and TRBJ2-1; TRBD2 agrees at 10 bases. With V trimmed by 4 bases and J by 6 bases, 12 bases remained unmatched. The germline V gene has CDR1 MNHEY and CDR2 SVGEGT. This CDR3 comprises 17 residues. CDR3 DNA sequence: TGTGCCAGCAGTTCCAGGGCCAGCGGGGGGGCCTCCAATGAGCAGTTCTTC. Translation: CASSSRASGGASNEQFF.

The genes are TRBV18 and TRBJ1-2; D is undetermined. CDR3 length: 19 amino acids. Germline assignment: CDR1 KGHSH and CDR2 LQKENI. The V end lost 2 bases, the J end lost 5 bases, and 27 bases lay between the germline ends. CDR3 protein: CASSPMAPGPTNIEYGYTF. The CDR3 DNA is TGTGCCAGCTCACCAATGGCCCCCGGTCCTACTAATATAGAATATGGCTACACCTTC.

This clone was counted a few times. The chain joins TRBV29-1 to TRBJ1-1; possible D gene TRBD1, 6 bases. Germline V gene sequence: CDR1 SQVTM, CDR2 ANQGSEA. The CDR3 length is 14 residues. With 3 bases removed from V and 3 bases from J, the gap between germline ends came to 14 bases. CDR3 nucleotides: TGCAGCGTTGACACAGGGTACTCGGACACTGAAGCTTTCTTT. Protein: CSVDTGYSDTEAFF.

In its sample, this clone was seen a few times. V gene TRBV7-9 combines with J gene TRBJ1-2; 10 nucleotides line up with TRBD1. The CDR3 consists of 15 residues. V shed 5 bases, J shed 2 bases, and the junction held 5 bases outside the gene matches. Germline V gene data show CDR1 as SEHNR and CDR2 as FQNEAQ (reference sequence). The CDR3 nucleotides read TGTGCCAGCAGCACCGGGACAGGGGAAAACTATGGCTACACCTTC. This gives the protein CASSTGTGENYGYTF.

The J gene is TRBJ2-2, the V gene TRBV27; unclear D gene. This CDR3 comprises 16 residues. V shed 7 bases and J shed 0 bases, with 15 bases lying between them. CDR1 and CDR2 (germline): MNHEY, SMNVEV (reference sequence). This chain's CDR3 is CASKGGVRSNTGELFF. In DNA, the CDR3 is TGTGCCAGCAAGGGTGGGGTCAGATCGAACACCGGGGAGCTGTTTTTT.

The rearrangement links TRBV11-1 to TRBJ2-7, with a possible D match to TRBD1 (7 bases). The germline V gene has CDR1 SGHAT and CDR2 FQDESV (reference sequence). Between the trimmed V and J ends, which lost 3 bases and 7 bases, there was a span of 16 bases. The CDR3 covers 14 residues. DNA of the CDR3: TGTGCCAGCAGCTTTAACTCAGGGGGAGGAGAGCAGTACTTC. Encoded protein: CASSFNSGGGEQYF.

The count of this clone is one. The V call is TRBV4-3, the J call TRBJ1-2; 9 bases agree with TRBD1. CDR3 size: 16 residues. Germline loops: CDR1 LGHNA, CDR2 YSLEER. Losses at the gene ends were 0 bases for V and 4 bases for J; bases not matched to a gene: 6. The CDR3 sequence is CASSQDVDRGAYGYTF. As DNA, the CDR3 is TGCGCCAGCAGCCAAGATGTAGACAGGGGGGCCTATGGCTACACCTTC.

The chain has TRBV2 and TRBJ1-1; D is possibly TRBD1 (5 bases). The CDR3 is 14 amino acids. From germline, CDR1 is SNHLY and CDR2 FYNNEI. The V end was cut by 8 bases, the J end by 2 bases, with 15 bases between. Here the CDR3 reads CASLLRGQNTEAFF. CDR3 bases: TGTGCCAGCCTCCTCCGGGGCCAAAACACTGAAGCTTTCTTT.

The rearrangement links TRBV21-1 to TRBJ2-1; TRBD2, the table's D call, lacks a check against the DNA. TRBV21-1 is a recognized pseudogene. This CDR3 spans 18 amino acids. The CDR3 DNA reads as TGTGCCAGCAGCAAAGTCTGGACTAGCGGGGGGGGCTACAATGAGCAGTTCTTC. Its protein is CASSKVWTSGGGYNEQFF.

The sample holds a few counts of this clone. The chain carries TRBV18 and TRBJ2-7; D is ambiguous. Germline-derived CDR1 and CDR2 are KGHSH and LQKENI. This CDR3 comprises 12 residues. V lost 4 bases to trimming and J lost 0 bases, with 4 bases between them. This CDR3 is CASSRSSYEQYF. As DNA, the CDR3 is TGTGCCAGCTCACGGAGCTCCTACGAGCAGTACTTC.